Described below is a single TCR beta chain sequence and its context. This record belongs to a study of OX40 agonist ivuxolimab in advanced cancers. TCRdb keeps only in-frame clones here, not all; method: immunoSEQ multiplex PCR. The data contain about 67,000 clones, about 85% of them singletons. The CDR3 is 13 residues long. Germline V CDR1 and CDR2: SQVTM, ANQGSEA. Trimming pared 5 bases from V and 0 bases from J, leaving 9 bases between. The material sequenced was CD4+ or CD8+ T cells sorted from blood, taken in a trial of the OX40 agonist ivuxolimab. The chain links TRBV29-1 to TRBJ2-3; possible D gene TRBD2, 5 bases. The receptor comes from an adult with an advanced solid tumor such as melanoma, head and neck, liver or kidney cancer. CDR3 region: CSVTTGSTDTQYF. CDR3 sequence (DNA): TGCAGCGTTACGACGGGGAGCACAGATACGCAGTATTTT.